This is a list of T cell receptor beta chains from one sample in a study of blood T cell repertoires in COVID-19. Data came from immunoSEQ multiplex PCR; TCRdb stores just in-frame clones and leaves some out. The table lists 400,000 to 500,000 clones, 70% to 90% of them singletons. Sequenced sample: PBMCs or T cells enriched from blood (not recorded which). Receptors originate from a woman aged 18-35 years who had been exposed to COVID-19. The CDR3 runs from the conserved cysteine through the conserved F or W. A D gene is named only where the DNA matches it firmly. Rows may omit the clone size; those that give it use once, few, many or a size class.

cdr3_length d_call j_call v_call clone_size cdr3_aa cdr3_nt
15 TRBD1 TRBJ2-2 TRBV20-1 NA CSASAQGANTGELFF TGCAGTGCTAGTGCACAGGGGGCGAACACCGGGGAGCTGTTTTTT
18 TRBD1 TRBJ1-6 TRBV6-6 few CASSLSGTGYLYNSPLHF TGTGCCAGCAGTCTATCCGGGACAGGCTATCTCTATAATTCACCCCTCCACTTT
13 TRBD1 TRBJ1-2 TRBV28 NA CASSLRTGYGYTF TGTGCCAGCAGTCTTCGGACAGGGTATGGCTACACCTTC
16 TRBD2 TRBJ2-5 TRBV10-1 few CASSAGTSGNQETQYF TGCGCCAGCAGTGCGGGGACTAGCGGGAATCAAGAGACCCAGTACTTC
15 TRBD1 TRBJ2-7 TRBV3-1/TRBV3-2 NA CASSPFDLTGNEQYF TGTGCCAGCAGCCCCTTCGATTTGACAGGGAACGAGCAGTACTTC
20 TRBD1 TRBJ1-2 TRBV4-2 once CASSQDGGRGWEKANYGYTF TGTGCCAGCAGCCAAGATGGGGGCAGGGGGTGGGAAAAAGCTAACTATGGCTACACCTTC
13 NA TRBJ2-3 TRBV30 once CAWEAASTDTQYF TGTGCCTGGGAGGCGGCTAGCACAGATACGCAGTATTTT
16 NA TRBJ2-3 TRBV29-1 NA CSPMRFGRGATDTQYF TGCAGCCCGATGAGGTTTGGCAGGGGTGCCACAGATACGCAGTATTTT
13 NA TRBJ1-6 TRBV7-3 NA CASASSYNSPLHF TGTGCCAGCGCCAGCTCCTATAATTCACCCCTCCACTTT
16 NA TRBJ1-2 TRBV4-3 NA CASSQAPLGGRDGYTF TGCGCCAGCAGCCAAGCCCCCTTGGGGGGGAGAGATGGCTACACCTTC
18 TRBD1 TRBJ2-7 TRBV5-1 NA CASSLGGQGLFRSYEQYF TGCGCCAGCAGCTTGGGGGGACAGGGGTTGTTTCGCTCCTACGAGCAGTACTTC
15 TRBD2 TRBJ2-1 TRBV3-1/TRBV3-2 few CASSQDPSGVLPQFF TGTGCCAGCAGCCAAGATCCTAGCGGGGTCCTCCCCCAGTTCTTC
14 TRBD1 TRBJ2-1 TRBV6-5 NA CASTPDRVADEQFF TGTGCCAGCACTCCGGACAGGGTTGCCGACGAGCAGTTCTTC
14 TRBD1 TRBJ1-2 TRBV9 NA CASHPTGADYGYTF TGTGCCAGCCACCCGACAGGGGCGGACTATGGCTACACCTTC
16 TRBD1 TRBJ2-7 TRBV7-3 NA CASSLSPIGTAYEQYF TGTGCCAGCAGCTTATCACCCATTGGGACAGCCTACGAGCAGTACTTC
13 NA TRBJ1-5 TRBV10-3 once CATGGGPGQPQHF TGTGCCACCGGCGGGGGGCCTGGACAGCCCCAGCATTTT
14 NA TRBJ1-2 TRBV7-3 once CASSETGTNYGYTF TGTGCCAGCAGCGAGACAGGAACTAACTATGGCTACACCTTC
15 TRBD1 TRBJ2-1 TRBV7-2 once CASSLAGTGSNEQFF TGTGCCAGCAGCTTAGCCGGGACAGGGTCCAATGAGCAGTTCTTC
13 NA TRBJ2-7 TRBV19 NA CASSTRRTYEQYF TGTGCCAGTAGTACCCGGAGGACCTACGAGCAGTACTTC
13 NA TRBJ2-7 TRBV27 NA CATTDGGVREQYF TGTGCCACCACGGACGGGGGTGTTCGCGAGCAGTACTTC
13 NA TRBJ2-3 TRBV21-1 once CASSKGGLDTQYF TGTGCCAGCAGCAAAGGGGGCCTGGATACGCAGTATTTT
11 NA TRBJ2-7 TRBV5-1 NA CASRISDEQYF TGCGCCAGCAGAATCTCCGACGAGCAGTACTTC
16 NA TRBJ2-3 TRBV7-9 NA CASSSPSNLARDTQYF TGTGCCAGCAGCTCCCCTTCTAACCTAGCTCGGGATACGCAGTATTTT
13 TRBD2 TRBJ2-7 TRBV29-1 NA CSVTAGPRYEQYF TGCAGCGTTACAGCGGGGCCTCGGTACGAGCAGTACTTC
16 TRBD2 TRBJ2-1 TRBV10-1 once CASSEEREGSYNEQFF TGCGCCAGCAGTGAGGAGCGGGAGGGTTCGTACAATGAGCAGTTCTTC
12 NA TRBJ2-1 TRBV5-1 NA CASSLAADEQFF TGCGCCAGCAGCTTGGCCGCAGATGAGCAGTTCTTC
15 NA TRBJ1-3 TRBV7-2 NA CASSLYDSSGNTIYF TGTGCCAGCAGCTTGTACGACAGCTCTGGAAACACCATATATTTT
15 TRBD1 TRBJ1-6 TRBV7-2 NA CASSLVEGARSPLHF TGTGCCAGCAGCTTAGTAGAGGGGGCCAGGTCACCCCTCCACTTT
13 NA TRBJ1-6 TRBV18 few CASSSNRDSPLHF TGTGCCAGCTCAAGTAACAGGGATTCACCCCTCCACTTT
17 TRBD1 TRBJ1-1 TRBV18 NA CASSQYRGVSRPTEAFF TGTGCCAGCTCACAGTACAGGGGAGTGTCCAGACCCACTGAAGCTTTCTTT
13 NA TRBJ1-2 TRBV6-2/TRBV6-3 NA CASGREGGYGYTF TGTGCCAGCGGCCGCGAGGGAGGCTATGGCTACACCTTC
15 TRBD2 TRBJ2-3 TRBV7-8 NA CASKLARTSTDTQYF TGTGCCAGCAAACTAGCGAGAACTAGCACAGATACGCAGTATTTT
19 TRBD2 TRBJ2-7 TRBV9 NA CASSVSGQGGLAGVAEQYF TGTGCCAGCAGCGTATCCGGACAGGGGGGACTAGCGGGAGTGGCCGAGCAGTACTTC
14 NA TRBJ2-2 TRBV9 NA CASSVDAGSGELFF TGTGCCAGCAGCGTAGATGCAGGCTCCGGGGAGCTGTTTTTT
15 NA TRBJ2-2 TRBV11-2 NA CASSLVQVNTGELFF TGTGCCAGCAGCTTAGTCCAGGTTAACACCGGGGAGCTGTTTTTT
18 TRBD2 TRBJ2-5 TRBV5-1 NA CASSFGLAGGPVSETQYF TGCGCCAGCAGCTTCGGGCTAGCGGGAGGGCCCGTTTCGGAGACCCAGTACTTC
13 NA TRBJ1-1 TRBV6-6 NA CASRRQENTEAFF TGTGCCAGCAGACGTCAGGAGAACACTGAAGCTTTCTTT
14 TRBD2 TRBJ2-1 TRBV6-1 NA CASSEAGGYNEQFF TGTGCCAGCAGTGAAGCGGGGGGGTACAATGAGCAGTTCTTC
10 NA TRBJ2-7 TRBV27 NA CASSLLEQYF TGTGCCAGCAGTCTCTTAGAGCAGTACTTC
14 TRBD1 TRBJ1-1 TRBV5-1 NA CASSLGQGRAEAFF TGCGCCAGCAGCCTCGGACAGGGGCGCGCTGAAGCTTTCTTT
13 NA TRBJ2-5 TRBV7-2 once CASSRDLAETQYF TGTGCCAGCAGCCGGGACTTAGCAGAGACCCAGTACTTC
17 TRBD2 TRBJ2-5 TRBV14 NA CASSPRGRTSGRKTQYF TGTGCCAGCAGCCCAAGAGGGAGAACTAGCGGGAGAAAGACCCAGTACTTC
15 TRBD2 TRBJ2-1 TRBV28 NA CASSSREGLPYEQFF TGTGCCAGCAGCTCTCGGGAGGGGCTTCCGTATGAGCAGTTCTTC
14 NA TRBJ2-7 TRBV28 NA CASSLGGSSYEQYF TGTGCCAGCAGTTTGGGCGGGTCCTCCTACGAGCAGTACTTC
14 TRBD1 TRBJ1-2 TRBV9 NA CASSVRTGNYGYTF TGTGCCAGCAGCGTTCGGACAGGGAACTATGGCTACACCTTC
16 NA TRBJ2-5 TRBV3-1/TRBV3-2 NA CASSLSRLEVKETQYF TGTGCCAGCAGCCTGTCACGACTAGAAGTTAAAGAGACCCAGTACTTC
14 TRBD1 TRBJ1-1 TRBV5-4 NA CASSYDRGLTEAFF TGTGCCAGCAGCTACGACAGGGGGCTCACTGAAGCTTTCTTT
15 NA TRBJ2-3 TRBV19 NA CASSRINRVRDTQYF TGTGCCAGTAGTCGGATCAACAGGGTCCGGGATACGCAGTATTTT
16 NA TRBJ1-6 TRBV7-9 NA CASSQARSSYNSPLHF TGTGCCAGCAGCCAAGCACGGAGCTCCTATAATTCACCCCTCCACTTT
15 NA TRBJ1-5 TRBV28 many CASRSGAPRDQPQHF TGTGCCAGCCGCTCAGGGGCTCCGCGGGATCAGCCCCAGCATTTT
12 NA TRBJ2-7 TRBV12-3/TRBV12-4 NA CASSLRGYEQYF TGTGCCAGCAGCCTCCGGGGCTACGAGCAGTACTTC
16 TRBD1 TRBJ2-1 TRBV7-2 NA CASSLVGTGALGEQFF TGTGCCAGCAGCTTAGTAGGGACAGGGGCCCTTGGTGAGCAGTTCTTC
14 TRBD1 TRBJ1-5 TRBV5-1 NA CASSFTGDDQPQHF TGCGCCAGCAGCTTTACAGGGGACGATCAGCCCCAGCATTTT
15 TRBD2 TRBJ2-7 TRBV2 NA CASSEERGGTYEQYF TGTGCCAGCAGTGAAGAGCGGGGGGGCACCTACGAGCAGTACTTC
15 NA TRBJ1-5 TRBV5-1 once CAGPTGCESNQPQHF TGCGCCGGACCCACGGGGTGTGAAAGCAATCAGCCCCAGCATTTT
12 TRBD2 TRBJ2-1 TRBV2 NA CARRGAGNEQFF TGTGCCAGGCGGGGGGCTGGCAATGAGCAGTTCTTC
15 NA TRBJ1-1 TRBV6-5 NA CASSYSKPGVTEAFF TGTGCCAGCAGTTACTCTAAACCAGGGGTAACTGAAGCTTTCTTT
15 NA TRBJ2-2 TRBV10-2 NA CASSRALSNTGELFF TGCGCCAGCAGTAGAGCGTTGTCGAACACCGGGGAGCTGTTTTTT
15 TRBD2 TRBJ2-7 TRBV7-2 NA CASSTSGGAYYEQYF TGTGCCAGCAGCACTAGCGGGGGGGCTTACTACGAGCAGTACTTC